Each of the 18 T cell receptor beta chains below was sequenced from the same sample in a study of spatial heterogeneity in lung cancer. In TCRdb, the 5' RACE reads were re-called with MiXCR into one record per CDR3 protein. This table has more than 75,000 distinct CDR3 sequences, approximately 19% appearing once. The time point denotes: blood at routine non-recurrence follow-up after resection. The source material was PBMCs, sampled at follow-up. The receptor source for this set is a male donor with early-stage non-small cell lung cancer.

This clonotype was picked up a small number of times. This chain's CDR3 is CASSNSVTYEQYF. The CDR3 coding sequence is TGTGCCAGCAGCAACAGTGTAACCTACGAGCAGTACTTC. The rearrangement uses TRBV6-1 and TRBJ2-7; D remains ambiguous. The V gene lost 6 bases and the J gene lost 2 bases, with 11 bases spanning the gap. The CDR3 length is 13 residues. The germline V gene encodes CDR1 MNHNS and CDR2 SASEGT.

V is TRBV7-8 and J is TRBJ2-2; no clear D. Trimming took off 1 base at V and 8 bases at J, with 11 bases between the two ends. Germline lookup yields CDR1 SGHVS and CDR2 FQNEAQ. There are 14 residues in the CDR3. CDR3 DNA: TGTGCCAGCAGCTTAGTTGACTGGTATGGGGAGCTGTTTTTT. Encoded protein: CASSLVDWYGELFF.

The chain is built from TRBV20-1 and TRBJ1-5, with 7 bases matching TRBD1. CDR1 is DFQATT and CDR2 is SNEGSKA in the germline V gene (reference sequence). V lost 5 bases, J lost 4 bases, and 5 bases stayed unmatched. This CDR3 contains 13 residues. CDR3 bases: TGCAGTGCTGTCCGGGACAGTAATCAGCCCCAGCATTTT. Encoded protein: CSAVRDSNQPQHF.

The chain links TRBV29-1 to TRBJ2-2, with 10 positions matching TRBD1. Germline V lookup: CDR1 SQVTM, CDR2 ANQGSEA. The CDR3 runs to 14 residues. Unmatched junction bases numbered 7, after V lost 6 bases and J lost 6 bases. CDR3 nucleotides: TGCAGCGTCCGTCCCGGGACAGGGGCCGGGGAGCTGTTTTTT. Translated, it gives CSVRPGTGAGELFF.

This clonotype was seen a few times. The CDR3 nucleotides are TGCAGTGCAGGGGGGCACGGCTACACCTTC. This encodes CSAGGHGYTF. The chain recombines TRBV20-1 with TRBJ1-2; tentatively, D is TRBD1 (6 bases). This CDR3 has 10 residues. Germline V CDR1 and CDR2: DFQATT, SNEGSKA (reference sequence). V lost 6 bases to trimming and J lost 8 bases, with 10 bases between them.

The chain couples TRBV12-3 or TRBV12-4 to TRBJ1-4, with no clear D. Trimming took off 4 bases at V and 5 bases at J, with 5 bases between the two ends. The CDR3 extends over 12 amino acids. The CDR3 DNA reads as TGTGCCAGCAGTTCCTTAAATGAAAAACTGTTTTTT. Translation gives CASSSLNEKLFF.

The chain's CDR3 is CSAVGRTSGFADTQYF. The CDR3 DNA reads TGCAGTGCAGTTGGTAGGACTAGCGGTTTCGCAGATACGCAGTATTTT. The rearrangement links TRBV20-1 to TRBJ2-3, with 10 bases matching TRBD2. This CDR3 is built from 16 residues. Trimming took 6 bases from V and 4 from J; bases not matched to a gene: 13. Germline assignment: CDR1 DFQATT and CDR2 SNEGSKA (reference sequence).

The chain carries TRBV28 and TRBJ2-5; tentatively, D is TRBD2 (5 bases). CDR3 size: 13 residues. Trimming cost V 8 bases and J 1 base, with 11 bases left between them. CDR1 is MDHEN, CDR2 SYDVKM, per germline. CDR3 nucleotide sequence: TGTGCCAGCTCAGACGGACTCCAAGAGACCCAGTACTTC. Its translation: CASSDGLQETQYF. Looking up the rest from reference TRBV28 and TRBJ2-5 gives the full variable domain: DVKVTQSSRYLVKRTGEKVFLECVQDMDHENMFWYRQDPGLGLRLIYFSYDVKMKEKGDIPEGYSVSREKKERFSLILESASTNQTSMYLCASSDGLQETQYFGPGTRLLVL.

The chain has TRBV30 and TRBJ2-7; no definite D call. Trimming removed 5 bases at V and 2 bases at J, with 13 bases between. This CDR3 spans 13 amino acids. Germline values: CDR1 GTSNPN, CDR2 SVGIG (reference sequence). Here the CDR3 reads CAWLGRRAYEQYF. In DNA form, the CDR3 reads TGTGCCTGGCTTGGTCGGAGAGCCTACGAGCAGTACTTC.

This chain links TRBV7-3 with TRBJ2-1, with TRBD2 identical over 8 bases. In germline, CDR1 is SGHTA, CDR2 FQGTGA. With V trimmed by 1 base and J by 3 bases, 5 bases remained unmatched. This CDR3 has 16 amino acids. CDR3 nucleotides: TGTGCCAGCAGCTTAATGTCTAGCGGGCGCTACAATGAGCAGTTCTTC. This encodes CASSLMSSGRYNEQFF.

This clonotype showed up just a few times. The V gene is TRBV20-1, the J gene TRBJ2-7, with D maybe TRBD1 (6 bases). The germline gives CDR1 DFQATT, CDR2 SNEGSKA (reference sequence). The CDR3 consists of 14 residues. Trimming pared 6 bases from V and 1 base from J, leaving 16 bases between. For the CDR3, the DNA is TGCAGTGCCATGAAACTGGGGACATCCTACGAGCAGTACGTC. Translated: CSAMKLGTSYEQYV.

J is TRBJ2-2 and V is TRBV20-1, with D unresolved. Germline V gives CDR1 DFQATT, CDR2 SNEGSKA (reference sequence). V lost 2 bases, J lost 7 bases, and 5 bases lay in between. The CDR3 is made up of 11 amino acids. The CDR3 nucleotides are TGCAGTGCTAGATTGGGCGGGGAGCTGTTTTTT. This sequence encodes CSARLGGELFF.

The table lists this clonotype with a few counts. V usage is TRBV12-3 or TRBV12-4 and J usage is TRBJ2-1; D gene ambiguous. V was trimmed by 3 bases and J by 0 bases, leaving 15 bases between them. The CDR3 covers 17 residues. The CDR3 nucleotides are TGTGCCAGCAGTTTCCGTACAACTCGCGGCTCCTACAATGAGCAGTTCTTC. Translated: CASSFRTTRGSYNEQFF.

The V and J genes are TRBV27 and TRBJ2-1, with a weak D call TRBD1 (6 bases). The CDR3 is made up of 16 amino acids. Per the germline V gene, CDR1 is MNHEY and CDR2 is SMNVEV (reference sequence). V gave up 7 bases and J gave up 7 bases, with 23 bases separating them. This chain's CDR3 is CASTRLVTGQTNEQFF. The DNA for the CDR3 is TGTGCCAGCACCCGCCTCGTTACGGGACAAACAAATGAGCAGTTCTTC.

This chain connects TRBV7-3 to TRBJ2-1; 9 nucleotides agree with TRBD2. The germline CDR1 and CDR2 sequences are SGHTA and FQGTGA. The CDR3 covers 14 residues. The V gene end was trimmed by 5 bases and the J gene end by 5 bases; junction bases not matched to a gene: 4. The CDR3 nucleotides are TGTGCCAGCAGCCCCGGGACTAGCAACAATGAGCAGTTCTTC. Translated: CASSPGTSNNEQFF.

The J gene is TRBJ2-3, the V gene TRBV30; tentative D call: TRBD1 (5 bases). CDR3 length: 14 amino acids. The germline CDR1 and CDR2 sequences are GTSNPN and SVGIG (reference sequence). Trimming pared 8 bases from V and 3 bases from J, leaving 18 bases between. The CDR3 region has the DNA TGTGCCGGGCAAGGAATGACAGTGACAGATACGCAGTATTTT. It translates to CAGQGMTVTDTQYF.

The chain carries TRBV5-6 and TRBJ2-3; the match to TRBD2 covers 8 bases. Germline values: CDR1 SGHDT, CDR2 YYEEEE. The junction had 19 bases not matched to a gene; V was cut back by 0 bases and J by 1 base. This CDR3 is built from 21 residues. The CDR3 DNA reads TGTGCCAGCAGCTTGGAGGGAGCGGGAGCCCTCGACCCCTTGGGCACAGATACGCAGTATTTT. Its protein is CASSLEGAGALDPLGTDTQYF.

The table lists this clonotype with a few counts. This rearrangement joins TRBV5-1 to TRBJ2-3, with D unclear. The CDR3 spans 13 residues. The germline V gene has CDR1 SGHRS and CDR2 YFSETQ. Trimming took off 6 bases at V and 0 bases at J, with 8 bases between the two ends. CDR3 DNA sequence: TGCGCCAGCACCCAGGACAGCACAGATACGCAGTATTTT. Protein sequence: CASTQDSTDTQYF.